This T cell receptor (beta chain) was recovered during a study of neoadjuvant nivolumab and ipilimumab in lung cancer. Using immunoSEQ multiplex PCR, the repertoire was profiled, and TCRdb retains in-frame clones only, with some absent. The table has about 9,700 clones, over 60% seen once. Note on this clone: Its antigen is unidentified.

General study results and limits: TCR sequencing covered a small number of samples. Blood richness before therapy tracked richness in tumors resected after neoadjuvant therapy.

Trimming at V came to 4 bases and at J to 8 bases, leaving 20 bases not matched to a gene. The CDR3 is made up of 20 amino acids. Germline V gives CDR1 ENHRY, CDR2 SYGVKD. V and J are TRBV10-3 and TRBJ2-1, with 13 nucleotides matching TRBD2. The sequence derives from an adult with non-small cell lung cancer. Some clones in this sample may be carry-over from other donors' samples. The source was tumor tissue, collected after neoadjuvant nivolumab, alone or with ipilimumab, at or shortly before surgery. DNA of the CDR3: TGTGCCATCAGTGCAGTACCGGGACAGGGGGGGACTAGCGGGATTTATGAGCAGTTCTTC. It is translated as CAISAVPGQGGTSGIYEQFF.